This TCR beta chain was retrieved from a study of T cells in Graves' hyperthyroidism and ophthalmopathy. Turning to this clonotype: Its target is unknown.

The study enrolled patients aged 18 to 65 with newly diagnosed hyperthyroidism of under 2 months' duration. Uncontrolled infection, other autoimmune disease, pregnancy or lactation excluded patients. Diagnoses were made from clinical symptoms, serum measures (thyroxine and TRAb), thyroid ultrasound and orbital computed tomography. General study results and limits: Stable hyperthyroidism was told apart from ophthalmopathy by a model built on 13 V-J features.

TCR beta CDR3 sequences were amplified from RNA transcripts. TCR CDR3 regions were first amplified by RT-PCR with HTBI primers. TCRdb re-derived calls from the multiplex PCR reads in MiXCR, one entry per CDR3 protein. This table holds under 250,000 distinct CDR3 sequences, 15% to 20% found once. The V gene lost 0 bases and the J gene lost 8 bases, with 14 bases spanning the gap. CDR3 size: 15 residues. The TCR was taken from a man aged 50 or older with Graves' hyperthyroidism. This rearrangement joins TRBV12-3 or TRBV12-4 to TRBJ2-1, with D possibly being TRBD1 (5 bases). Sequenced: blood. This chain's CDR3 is CASSLAGAGFDEQFF. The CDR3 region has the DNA TGTGCCAGCAGTTTAGCAGGGGCCGGGTTCGATGAGCAGTTCTTC.